These 11 T cell receptor beta chains originate from one sample sequenced in a study of cytomegalovirus exposure and HLA in healthy donors. A multiplex PCR was run with 60 Vbeta primers and 13 Jbeta primers. Using immunoSEQ multiplex PCR, the repertoire was profiled, and TCRdb retains in-frame clones only, with some absent. The profile shows over 85,000 clones, 70% to 80% of them singletons. The specimen was PBMCs. The source of these receptors is a man aged 40-50 years in good health and CMV-seronegative.

This chain links TRBV28 with TRBJ2-2, with TRBD2 as a possible D gene (5 bases). Trimming removed 6 bases from V and 0 bases from J, with 11 bases in between. The CDR3 consists of 15 residues. Germline V gene lookup returns CDR1 MDHEN and CDR2 SYDVKM. CDR3 in DNA: TGTGCCAGCAGACTCCCCGGGACGAACACCGGGGAGCTGTTTTTT. It translates to CASRLPGTNTGELFF.

The rearrangement joins TRBV19 to TRBJ1-2; perhaps TRBD1 as D (6 bases). CDR1 is LNHDA, CDR2 SQIVND, per germline (reference sequence). V shed 1 base and J shed 8 bases, with 20 bases lying between them. This CDR3 spans 16 amino acids. This chain's CDR3 is CASSIVGGQSFGGYTF. The CDR3 DNA follows: TGTGCCAGTAGTATAGTAGGAGGACAGTCCTTCGGCGGCTACACCTTC.

V and J are TRBV11-2 and TRBJ2-7; TRBD1 is a possible D gene (5 bases). Germline V gene data show CDR1 as SGHAT and CDR2 as FQNNGV. The V gene lost 0 bases and the J gene lost 1 base, with 10 bases spanning the gap. The CDR3 contains 15 residues. CDR3 loop: CASSLDAGFSYEQYF. The CDR3 DNA reads TGTGCCAGCAGCTTAGACGCAGGGTTTTCCTACGAGCAGTACTTC.

CDR3 sequence (DNA): TGTGCCAGCTCAGCGGGTGATGAAAAACTGTTTTTT. Encoded protein: CASSAGDEKLFF. The chain recombines TRBV18 with TRBJ1-4; D ambiguous. The CDR3 is 12 amino acids. Germline loops: CDR1 KGHSH, CDR2 LQKENI. V dropped 5 bases and J dropped 6 bases, with 7 bases sitting between them.

V and J are TRBV11-3 and TRBJ2-1; TRBD1 might be the D (5 bases). Germline CDR1 SGHNT, CDR2 YENEEA. The CDR3 is 14 residues long. With 0 bases removed from V and 5 bases from J, the gap between germline ends came to 8 bases. Written as DNA, the CDR3 is TGTGCCAGCAGCTTAGAAGGGGCAGACAATGAGCAGTTCTTC. This gives the protein CASSLEGADNEQFF.

The CDR3 DNA is TGTGCCAGTAGTATGGGGGCGGGAGGCACAGATACGCAGTATTTT. Encoded protein: CASSMGAGGTDTQYF. The chain carries TRBV19 and TRBJ2-3; D is perhaps TRBD2 (7 bases). The V end lost 3 bases, the J end lost 1 base, and 11 bases lay between the germline ends. CDR3 length: 15 amino acids. CDR1 is LNHDA, CDR2 SQIVND, per germline (reference sequence).

V is TRBV30 and J is TRBJ2-2; D might be TRBD1 (6 bases). Germline V lookup: CDR1 GTSNPN, CDR2 SVGIG (reference sequence). V lost 0 bases to trimming and J lost 8 bases, with 13 bases between them. This CDR3 comprises 14 residues. The CDR3 reads CAWSVRDRPGELFF. CDR3 in DNA: TGTGCCTGGAGTGTTAGAGACAGGCCAGGGGAGCTGTTTTTT.

The V call is TRBV6-1, the J call TRBJ1-3; D remains unclear. The CDR3 has 16 amino acids. CDR1 is MNHNS, CDR2 SASEGT, per germline. V dropped 2 bases and J dropped 0 bases, with 11 bases sitting between them. This chain's CDR3 is CASSESQASSGNTIYF. The CDR3 DNA reads TGTGCCAGCAGTGAATCCCAGGCGAGCTCTGGAAACACCATATATTTT.

This clone was counted a few times. V usage is TRBV7-9 and J usage is TRBJ2-1, with 10 bases lining up with TRBD2. Germline V gene data show CDR1 as SEHNR and CDR2 as FQNEAQ (reference sequence). CDR3 size: 18 residues. J lost 6 bases, V lost 5 bases, and 16 bases had no gene match. For the CDR3, the DNA is TGTGCCAGCAGCCTCGGGTTGGGCCGAGCGGGAGGGGGCAATGAGCAGTTCTTC. It translates to CASSLGLGRAGGGNEQFF.

The chain combines TRBV11-3 with TRBJ2-1; D may be TRBD1 (6 bases). V gave up 1 base and J gave up 10 bases, with 11 bases separating them. Germline V gene sequence: CDR1 SGHNT, CDR2 YENEEA. The CDR3 is 13 amino acids. The CDR3 coding sequence is TGTGCCAGCAGCTTAGCGGGACATACGGAGCAGTTCTTC. Residues: CASSLAGHTEQFF.

The chain carries TRBV5-1 and TRBJ2-2; D may be TRBD1 (7 bases). Between the trimmed V and J ends, which lost 4 bases and 6 bases, there was a span of 13 bases. Germline CDR1 SGHRS, CDR2 YFSETQ. This CDR3 spans 14 amino acids. The CDR3 loop reads CASSTSRGAGELFF. The CDR3 region has the DNA TGCGCCAGCAGCACAAGCAGGGGGGCCGGGGAGCTGTTTTTT.